This is a list of T cell receptor beta chains from one sample in a study of cytomegalovirus exposure and HLA in healthy donors. Clones were read by immunoSEQ multiplex PCR, and TCRdb kept only the in-frame ones, dropping some. The sample has about 120,000 clones, 70% to 85% seen once. Material for sequencing was PBMCs. These receptors were obtained from a man aged 35-49 years in good health and CMV-seropositive. Both conserved end residues are part of each CDR3. A D gene is named only where the DNA matches it firmly. Where a row states a size, it is once, few, many or the class of an expanded clone; other rows omit it.

>NA|TRBV7-9|16|NA|TRBJ1-5
TGTGCCAGCAGCCCAGAGGGGGGGGGCGGCAATCAGCCCCAGCATTTT
CASSPEGGGGNQPQHF
>NA|TRBV15|12|NA|TRBJ1-1
TGTGCCACCAGCAGAGGAGCGGTTGAAGCTTTCTTT
CATSRGAVEAFF
>NA|TRBV30|13|NA|TRBJ2-7
TGTGCCTGGAGTGTAAGGGGGGGTGGCGAGCAGTACTTC
CAWSVRGGGEQYF
>NA|TRBV7-2|15|NA|TRBJ2-3
TGTGCCAGCAGCTTAGGACAGCCTCAGGTAGATACGCAGTATTTT
CASSLGQPQVDTQYF
>NA|TRBV5-1|13|NA|TRBJ2-5
TGCGCCAGCAGCTTGGCCAACCAAGAGACCCAGTACTTC
CASSLANQETQYF
>TRBD1|TRBV5-6|16|NA|TRBJ1-2
TGTGCCAGCAGCCTGGACAGGGTCAGAACCTCCGAGGGCTACACCTTC
CASSLDRVRTSEGYTF
>TRBD2|TRBV30|14|NA|TRBJ2-5
TGTGCCTGGAAGGCTAGCGGGGGGATAGAGACCCAGTACTTC
CAWKASGGIETQYF
>TRBD1|TRBV27|14|NA|TRBJ1-2
TGTGCCAGTGGGACAGGTCCTTATAACTATGGCTACACCTTC
CASGTGPYNYGYTF
>NA|TRBV28|14|few|TRBJ1-5
TGTGCCAGCGAGGGGGTTTATAGCAATCAGCCCCAGCATTTT
CASEGVYSNQPQHF
>TRBD1|TRBV29-1|15|once|TRBJ1-2
TGCAGCGTTGATCAGGGACAGGGGGCGAACTATGGCTACACCTTC
CSVDQGQGANYGYTF
>NA|TRBV21-1|15|NA|TRBJ2-7
TGTGCCAGCAGCAAAGAAGACAGGGGTGCCTACGAGCAGTACTTC
CASSKEDRGAYEQYF
>TRBD1|TRBV5-1|15|NA|TRBJ2-7
TGCGCCAGCAGCCCGACAGGGGAAGGGACCTACGAGCAGTACTTC
CASSPTGEGTYEQYF
>NA|TRBV13|15|NA|TRBJ1-1
TGTGCCAGCAGCCGACTAGACAGAGAGAACACTGAAGCTTTCTTT
CASSRLDRENTEAFF
>NA|TRBV30|13|NA|TRBJ2-7
TGTGCCTGGGGACTGACTCGGGAGTACGAGCAGTACTTC
CAWGLTREYEQYF
>NA|TRBV5-1|14|NA|TRBJ1-1
TGCGCCAGCAGCTTTCCAGGGGCTAACACTGAAGCTTTCTTT
CASSFPGANTEAFF
>NA|TRBV9|12|NA|TRBJ1-2
TGTGCCAGGAGGCAGGGAGGTTATGGCTACACCTTC
CARRQGGYGYTF
>TRBD1|TRBV11-2|16|NA|TRBJ1-1
TGTGCCAGCAGCCACTCAACGGGACAGTTGAACACTGAAGCTTTCTTT
CASSHSTGQLNTEAFF
>NA|TRBV6-1|16|NA|TRBJ1-2
TGTGCCAGCAGTGAAGCTGCGGCAGGGGCGAGCTATGGCTACACCTTC
CASSEAAAGASYGYTF
>NA|TRBV6-1|14|NA|TRBJ2-2
TGTGCCACCCTAGGTAGCGGGAACACCGGGGAGCTGTTTTTT
CATLGSGNTGELFF
>TRBD1|TRBV7-2|14|NA|TRBJ2-4
TGTGCCAGCAGCCCCAGGACAGGGATGAACATTCAGTACTTC
CASSPRTGMNIQYF
>TRBD2|TRBV4-1|14|NA|TRBJ2-3
TGCGCCAGCAGCCCTTCGACTAGCTCAGATACGCAGTATTTT
CASSPSTSSDTQYF
>NA|TRBV28|12|NA|TRBJ2-2
TGTGCCAGCAAGGAGCTGCCCGGGGAGCTGTTTTTT
CASKELPGELFF
>TRBD1|TRBV6-6|15|NA|TRBJ1-5
TGTGCCAGCAACCTACAGGGGGTGAGCAATCAGCCCCAGCATTTT
CASNLQGVSNQPQHF
>NA|TRBV15|14|NA|TRBJ1-1
TGTGCCACCAGCAGAGATCGTAGGGGGACTGAAGCTTTCTTT
CATSRDRRGTEAFF
>NA|TRBV10-3|15|NA|TRBJ1-3
TGTGCCATCAGTCCGGGACAAGGATCTGGAAACACCATATATTTT
CAISPGQGSGNTIYF
>NA|TRBV11-2|14|NA|TRBJ2-3
TGTGCCAGCAGCGGACTCCGAAGCACAGATACGCAGTATTTT
CASSGLRSTDTQYF
>TRBD1|TRBV18|18|NA|TRBJ1-2
TGTGCCAGCTCCCCCCTCGGGACAGGGGACCCGAGTAACTATGGCTACACCTTC
CASSPLGTGDPSNYGYTF
>NA|TRBV28|15|NA|TRBJ2-5
TGTGCCAGCAGTGGCGGGGGCCTCGCAGGGGAGACCCAGTACTTC
CASSGGGLAGETQYF